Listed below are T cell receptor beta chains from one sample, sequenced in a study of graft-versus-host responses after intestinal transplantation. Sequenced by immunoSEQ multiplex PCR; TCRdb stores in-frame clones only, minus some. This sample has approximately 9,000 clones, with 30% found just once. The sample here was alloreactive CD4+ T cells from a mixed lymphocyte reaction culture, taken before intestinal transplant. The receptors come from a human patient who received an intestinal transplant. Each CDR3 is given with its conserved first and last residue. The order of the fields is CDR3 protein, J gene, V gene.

CDR3: CAWSVRQRAVGYGYTF
J: TRBJ1-2
V: TRBV30

CDR3: CASSLQGNTEAFF
J: TRBJ1-1
V: TRBV4-1

CDR3: CSGEGGAETEAFF
J: TRBJ1-1
V: TRBV29-1

CDR3: CASKKEREGHNEQFF
J: TRBJ2-1
V: TRBV6-1

CDR3: CASSFAVNQPQHF
J: TRBJ1-5
V: TRBV7-6

CDR3: CASSDNRGQDF
J: TRBJ2-7
V: TRBV5-5

CDR3: CSVQTGNTIYF
J: TRBJ1-3
V: TRBV29-1

CDR3: CASSEALPGGSFYEQYF
J: TRBJ2-7
V: TRBV6-1

CDR3: CASSQVGDSNEQFF
J: TRBJ2-1
V: TRBV4-1

CDR3: CASSSTPSGIYTGELFF
J: TRBJ2-2
V: TRBV5-1

CDR3: CASSLQGANGYTF
J: TRBJ1-2
V: TRBV4-2

CDR3: CATGDHLRETQYF
J: TRBJ2-5
V: TRBV6-6

CDR3: CASSYSAGYEQFF
J: TRBJ2-1
V: TRBV6-6

CDR3: CASSKDYNEQFF
J: TRBJ2-1
V: TRBV19

CDR3: CASSVGGDLLETQYF
J: TRBJ2-5
V: TRBV9

CDR3: CASSFGTGLNQPQHF
J: TRBJ1-5
V: TRBV27

CDR3: CASSGNMRDLTGELFF
J: TRBJ2-2
V: TRBV5-8

CDR3: CASSMGGNTEAFF
J: TRBJ1-1
V: TRBV19

CDR3: CASSYSVEQYF
J: TRBJ2-7
V: TRBV6-5